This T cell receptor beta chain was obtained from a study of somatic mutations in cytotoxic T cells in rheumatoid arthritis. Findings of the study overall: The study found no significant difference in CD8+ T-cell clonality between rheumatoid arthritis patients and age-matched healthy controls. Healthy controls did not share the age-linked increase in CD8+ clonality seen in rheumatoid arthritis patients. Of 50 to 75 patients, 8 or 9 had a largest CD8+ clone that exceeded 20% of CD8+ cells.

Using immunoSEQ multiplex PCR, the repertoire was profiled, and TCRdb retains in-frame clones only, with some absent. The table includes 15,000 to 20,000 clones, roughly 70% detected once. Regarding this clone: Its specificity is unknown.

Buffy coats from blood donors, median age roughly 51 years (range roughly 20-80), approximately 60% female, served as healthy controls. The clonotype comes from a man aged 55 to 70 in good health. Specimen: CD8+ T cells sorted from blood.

The CDR3 here is CASSEWRRDTGELFF. In DNA form, the CDR3 reads TGTGCCAGCAGTGAATGGAGGAGGGACACCGGGGAGCTGTTTTTT. The rearrangement uses TRBV25-1 and TRBJ2-2; D might be TRBD2 (6 bases). Trimming removed 1 base at V and 3 bases at J, with 9 bases between. The germline V gene has CDR1 MGHDK and CDR2 SYGVNS. The CDR3 runs to 15 residues.